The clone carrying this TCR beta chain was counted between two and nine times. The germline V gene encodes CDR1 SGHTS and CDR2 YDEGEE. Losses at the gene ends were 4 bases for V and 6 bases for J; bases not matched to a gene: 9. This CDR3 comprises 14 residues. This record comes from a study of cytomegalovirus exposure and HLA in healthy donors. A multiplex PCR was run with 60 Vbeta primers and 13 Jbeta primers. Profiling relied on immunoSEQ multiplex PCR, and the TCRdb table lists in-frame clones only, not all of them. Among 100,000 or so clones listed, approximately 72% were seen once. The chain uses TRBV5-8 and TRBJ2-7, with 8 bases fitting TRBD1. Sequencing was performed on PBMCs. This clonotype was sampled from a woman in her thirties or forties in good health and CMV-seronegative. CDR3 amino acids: CASSRGQARSEQYF. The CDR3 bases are TGTGCCAGCAGCAGGGGACAGGCGAGAAGCGAGCAGTACTTC.